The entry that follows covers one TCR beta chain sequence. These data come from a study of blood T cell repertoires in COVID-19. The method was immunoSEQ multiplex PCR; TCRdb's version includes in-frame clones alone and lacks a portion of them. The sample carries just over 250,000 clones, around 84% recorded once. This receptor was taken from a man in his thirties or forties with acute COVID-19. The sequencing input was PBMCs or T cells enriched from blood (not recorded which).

The CDR3 coding sequence is TGTGCCAGCAGCCAGGGGTGGAGCTATGGCTACACCTTC. Protein: CASSQGWSYGYTF. V gene TRBV5-4 combines with J gene TRBJ1-2; weak D call: TRBD1 (6 bases). The CDR3 totals 13 residues. V was shortened by 4 bases and J by 4 bases, with 11 bases between the two germline ends. CDR1 and CDR2 (germline): SGHNT, YYREEE (reference sequence).